This T cell receptor (beta chain) was sequenced for a study of early T cells in non-severe SARS-CoV-2 infection. At the level of the study: Sequenced bulk RNA came from whole blood that was unsorted, and chains were unpaired.

Each single cDNA molecule received a unique molecular identifier. TCRdb processed the 5' RACE reads anew with MiXCR; each CDR3 protein has one entry. The sample yields 81,000 or so distinct CDR3 sequences, approximately 12% seen once. The sample holds many counts of this clonotype. The antigen remains undetermined. V shed 6 bases and J 10 bases; nucleotides not matched to a gene: 11. The CDR3 is 15 residues long. Germline CDR1 is DFQATT and CDR2 is SNEGSKA (reference sequence). Points from the study as a whole: Matching against VDJdb likely underestimated virus-specific expansions, favoring anti-spike CD8.

The clonotype originates from an adult who was a healthcare worker with PCR-confirmed SARS-CoV-2 infection or an uninfected control (not recorded which). Sequences were obtained from whole blood. J is TRBJ2-1 and V is TRBV20-1, with TRBD2 identical over 14 bases. The CDR3 DNA reads as TGCAGTGCGCGGGGACTAGCGGGAGTTGGCGGCGAGCAGTTCTTC. It yields the protein CSARGLAGVGGEQFF.